These T cell receptor beta chains were read from a single sample in a study of regulatory T cells in long-lasting Graves disease. Using its own MiXCR run on the multiplex PCR reads, TCRdb lists one record per CDR3 protein. Altogether roughly 500,000 distinct CDR3 sequences are present, less than 15% being singletons, with the ten largest covering 10%. These data also formed part of another study, on T cells in Graves' hyperthyroidism and ophthalmopathy.

The sample consisted of peripheral blood mononuclear cells (PBMCs), taken at new diagnosis, from a patient treated with antithyroid drugs. The receptors originated from a man aged 25-45 years with Graves disease. CDR3s include the opening cysteine and the closing phenylalanine or tryptophan. Each record gives: clone size, D gene, J gene, V gene, CDR3 DNA, CDR3 protein. D genes are given only for firm matches. Expanded clones get a size class; other rows say once, few or many, or leave the size out.

clone size: few; D gene: .; J gene: TRBJ2-1; V gene: TRBV29-1; CDR3 DNA: TGCAGTGTAAGGGACCCCACCCGAGAGCAGTTCTTC; CDR3 protein: CSVRDPTREQFF
clone size: few; D gene: TRBD1; J gene: TRBJ1-5; V gene: TRBV4-1; CDR3 DNA: TGCGCCAGCAGCCAACCGACAGGGCAAGATGGTCAGCCCCAGCATTTT; CDR3 protein: CASSQPTGQDGQPQHF
clone size: many; D gene: TRBD1; J gene: TRBJ1-1; V gene: TRBV6-1; CDR3 DNA: TGTGCCAGCAGACCCACGGACAGGGGGAACACTGAAGCTTTCTTT; CDR3 protein: CASRPTDRGNTEAFF
clone size: .; D gene: TRBD2; J gene: TRBJ2-7; V gene: TRBV6-1; CDR3 DNA: TGTGCCAGCGATGGGTTCCAGGGAAGGGGGACTAGCGGGAGGGCCGAGTACTTC; CDR3 protein: CASDGFQGRGTSGRAEYF
clone size: many; D gene: .; J gene: TRBJ2-5; V gene: TRBV11-2; CDR3 DNA: TGTGCCAGCAGCTTGTCGTCTTACGAGACCCAGTACTTC; CDR3 protein: CASSLSSYETQYF
clone size: many; D gene: .; J gene: TRBJ2-1; V gene: TRBV30; CDR3 DNA: TGTGCCTGGAGTGCAAAACTACAGGGGCAGTTCTTC; CDR3 protein: CAWSAKLQGQFF
clone size: .; D gene: .; J gene: TRBJ2-2; V gene: TRBV11-2; CDR3 DNA: TGTGCCAGCAGCTTAGAGGGGTTGGGTTCCGGGGAGCTGTTTTTT; CDR3 protein: CASSLEGLGSGELFF
clone size: many; D gene: TRBD2; J gene: TRBJ2-5; V gene: TRBV20-1; CDR3 DNA: TGCAGTGCTAGAGTGGGTCGAGCGGGAGGTTTTGAGACCCAGTACTTC; CDR3 protein: CSARVGRAGGFETQYF
clone size: many; D gene: TRBD2; J gene: TRBJ2-7; V gene: TRBV20-1; CDR3 DNA: TGCAGTGCTAGAGATTCGGCTAGCGGGGGCTACGAGCAGTACTTC; CDR3 protein: CSARDSASGGYEQYF
clone size: many; D gene: .; J gene: TRBJ2-7; V gene: TRBV2; CDR3 DNA: TGTGCCAGCACGGGTTGGGTAGCGCGTTCCTACGAGCAGTACTTC; CDR3 protein: CASTGWVARSYEQYF
clone size: .; D gene: .; J gene: TRBJ2-7; V gene: TRBV19; CDR3 DNA: TGTGCCAGATCCCGACTTGGATCTTCCTACGAGCAGTACTTC; CDR3 protein: CARSRLGSSYEQYF
clone size: few; D gene: .; J gene: TRBJ2-1; V gene: TRBV6-4; CDR3 DNA: TGTGCCAGCAGTGACAAGGAATCCCCCTACAATGAGCAGTTCTTC; CDR3 protein: CASSDKESPYNEQFF
clone size: few; D gene: TRBD2; J gene: TRBJ2-5; V gene: TRBV3-1; CDR3 DNA: TGTGCCAGCAGCCAGAGAATAGGACTAGCGGGAGGGCAGCAAGAGACCCAGTACTTC; CDR3 protein: CASSQRIGLAGGQQETQYF
clone size: many; D gene: TRBD1; J gene: TRBJ1-5; V gene: TRBV6-1; CDR3 DNA: TGTGCCACCCTCCCGGACAGGGGAAACAATCAGCCCCAGCATTTT; CDR3 protein: CATLPDRGNNQPQHF
clone size: few; D gene: TRBD2; J gene: TRBJ2-5; V gene: TRBV27; CDR3 DNA: TGTGCCAGCAGTTTACTGTCTAGCGGAGAGACCCAGTACTTC; CDR3 protein: CASSLLSSGETQYF
clone size: .; D gene: .; J gene: TRBJ2-5; V gene: TRBV25-1; CDR3 DNA: TGTGCCAGCAATAAGGGCCTCACACAAGAGACCCAGTACTTC; CDR3 protein: CASNKGLTQETQYF
clone size: few; D gene: TRBD2; J gene: TRBJ2-7; V gene: TRBV9; CDR3 DNA: TGTGCCAGCAGCGAGGGACTAGGAGAGTACGAGCAGTACTTC; CDR3 protein: CASSEGLGEYEQYF
clone size: .; D gene: .; J gene: TRBJ2-7; V gene: TRBV11-2; CDR3 DNA: TGTGCCAGCAGCTCTAAAGGGACTGGGTCCAAGGAGCAGTACTTC; CDR3 protein: CASSSKGTGSKEQYF
clone size: many; D gene: TRBD1; J gene: TRBJ1-5; V gene: TRBV2; CDR3 DNA: TGTGCCAGCAGGACAGGGGGCACCAGTCAGCCCCAGCATTTT; CDR3 protein: CASRTGGTSQPQHF
clone size: few; D gene: .; J gene: TRBJ1-3; V gene: TRBV2; CDR3 DNA: TGTGCCAGCAGCTCGATGCAAGGGGCCATCTCTGGAAACACCATATATTTT; CDR3 protein: CASSSMQGAISGNTIYF
clone size: few; D gene: .; J gene: TRBJ1-3; V gene: TRBV5-1; CDR3 DNA: TGCGCCAGCAGCCAAGACAGCCGCACCATATATTTT; CDR3 protein: CASSQDSRTIYF
clone size: few; D gene: .; J gene: TRBJ2-5; V gene: TRBV6-1; CDR3 DNA: TGTGCCAGCAGCTCCTCAAGGGACTCGGGGGAGACCCAGTACTTC; CDR3 protein: CASSSSRDSGETQYF
clone size: .; D gene: TRBD2; J gene: TRBJ2-1; V gene: TRBV19; CDR3 DNA: TGTGCCAGTACCCCGACTAGCGGGTTCTACGGTAATGAGCAGTTCTTC; CDR3 protein: CASTPTSGFYGNEQFF
clone size: many; D gene: TRBD2; J gene: TRBJ2-1; V gene: TRBV29-1; CDR3 DNA: TGCAGCGTTGGTAGGGTAGCGGGGACTAACAATGAGCAGTTCTTC; CDR3 protein: CSVGRVAGTNNEQFF
clone size: many; D gene: TRBD2; J gene: TRBJ2-1; V gene: TRBV12-3/TRBV12-4; CDR3 DNA: TGTGCCAGCAGTTTAACTGGCGGGAGGGTCGGAACCTTC; CDR3 protein: CASSLTGGRVGTF
clone size: .; D gene: .; J gene: TRBJ1-1; V gene: TRBV12-3/TRBV12-4; CDR3 DNA: TGTGCCAGCAGTTACTCGGGGGGCGCGACCGCTTTCTTT; CDR3 protein: CASSYSGGATAFF
clone size: many; D gene: TRBD1; J gene: TRBJ1-4; V gene: TRBV11-2; CDR3 DNA: TGTGCCAGCAGCTTTCAGGGGGCCGGGAAACTGTTTTTT; CDR3 protein: CASSFQGAGKLFF
clone size: .; D gene: TRBD2; J gene: TRBJ2-2; V gene: TRBV6-1; CDR3 DNA: TGTGCCAGCAGTCCTTCGGCGGGAGAGGCGAACACCGGGGAGCTGTTTTTT; CDR3 protein: CASSPSAGEANTGELFF
clone size: many; D gene: .; J gene: TRBJ2-7; V gene: TRBV7-2; CDR3 DNA: TGTGCCAGCAGCTTAGGTATTCGGGGCGAGCAGTACTTC; CDR3 protein: CASSLGIRGEQYF
clone size: few; D gene: .; J gene: TRBJ2-2; V gene: TRBV25-1; CDR3 DNA: TGTGCCAGCAGTCCGATACAGAGAGCGACCGGGGAGCTGTTTTTT; CDR3 protein: CASSPIQRATGELFF
clone size: .; D gene: .; J gene: TRBJ2-1; V gene: TRBV24-1; CDR3 DNA: TGTGCCACTGGGGGGGGGCGGGATGAGCAGTTCTTC; CDR3 protein: CATGGGRDEQFF
clone size: many; D gene: TRBD2; J gene: TRBJ2-1; V gene: TRBV7-2; CDR3 DNA: TGTGCCAGCAGCCTCACTAGCGGGAGCGGCAATGAGCAGTTCTTC; CDR3 protein: CASSLTSGSGNEQFF
clone size: .; D gene: TRBD1; J gene: TRBJ2-6; V gene: TRBV12-3/TRBV12-4; CDR3 DNA: TGTGCCAGCATCAAAAGGGAGGGACAGGGTCACTCTGGGGCCAACGTCCTGACTTTC; CDR3 protein: CASIKREGQGHSGANVLTF
clone size: few; D gene: TRBD1; J gene: TRBJ1-2; V gene: TRBV29-1; CDR3 DNA: TGCAGCGTTGCTACAGGGGACTATGGCTACACCTTC; CDR3 protein: CSVATGDYGYTF
clone size: many; D gene: .; J gene: TRBJ2-3; V gene: TRBV5-1; CDR3 DNA: TGCGCCAGCAGCTTGGCGGGGCTCCCAGATACGCAGTATTTT; CDR3 protein: CASSLAGLPDTQYF
clone size: .; D gene: .; J gene: TRBJ1-5; V gene: TRBV9; CDR3 DNA: TGTGCCAGCAGCGGGGGGGATAGCAATCAGCCCCAGCATTTT; CDR3 protein: CASSGGDSNQPQHF
clone size: .; D gene: TRBD1; J gene: TRBJ1-5; V gene: TRBV15; CDR3 DNA: TGTGCCACCAGCGGAAAACAGGGGCTAGCCCAGCATTTT; CDR3 protein: CATSGKQGLAQHF
clone size: many; D gene: .; J gene: TRBJ2-7; V gene: TRBV12-3/TRBV12-4; CDR3 DNA: TGTGCCAGCAGTTTCTTGGACGCCGAGCAGTACTTC; CDR3 protein: CASSFLDAEQYF
clone size: few; D gene: TRBD2; J gene: TRBJ2-1; V gene: TRBV7-9; CDR3 DNA: TGTGCCAGCAGCTCCAGACAGGGAACTAGCGGGAGTTTAGGAGAGCAGTTCTTC; CDR3 protein: CASSSRQGTSGSLGEQFF
clone size: many; D gene: .; J gene: TRBJ2-2; V gene: TRBV19; CDR3 DNA: TGTGCCAGTAGAATACACGGACTTTTGAACACCGGGGAGCTGTTTTTT; CDR3 protein: CASRIHGLLNTGELFF
clone size: many; D gene: TRBD2; J gene: TRBJ2-5; V gene: TRBV6-2/TRBV6-3; CDR3 DNA: TGTGCCAGCAGTTACCGGCGGGGTCTGGCTAGCGGGAAAGAGACCCAGTACTTC; CDR3 protein: CASSYRRGLASGKETQYF
clone size: few; D gene: .; J gene: TRBJ1-1; V gene: TRBV5-6; CDR3 DNA: TGTGCCAGCAGCTTGCAACTAGCCCCTGAAGCTTTCTTT; CDR3 protein: CASSLQLAPEAFF
clone size: many; D gene: .; J gene: TRBJ1-1; V gene: TRBV15; CDR3 DNA: TGTGCCACCTCAACGGAGTACACTGAAGCTTTCTTT; CDR3 protein: CATSTEYTEAFF
clone size: many; D gene: .; J gene: TRBJ2-7; V gene: TRBV18; CDR3 DNA: TGTGCCAGCTCACCACCGACAGCCTACGAGCAGTACTTC; CDR3 protein: CASSPPTAYEQYF
clone size: many; D gene: TRBD2; J gene: TRBJ2-3; V gene: TRBV12-3/TRBV12-4; CDR3 DNA: TGTGCCAGCAGTTTAGGGGGGGGACTAGCGGGATCGGCGCAGTATTTT; CDR3 protein: CASSLGGGLAGSAQYF
clone size: many; D gene: .; J gene: TRBJ2-7; V gene: TRBV20-1; CDR3 DNA: TGCAGTGCTAACGACAGGATGGGTTCTAGGGAGCAGTACTTC; CDR3 protein: CSANDRMGSREQYF
clone size: many; D gene: .; J gene: TRBJ1-2; V gene: TRBV14; CDR3 DNA: TGTGCCAGCAGCCAATCCCGCCAGCCCAACTATGGCTACACCTTC; CDR3 protein: CASSQSRQPNYGYTF
clone size: many; D gene: TRBD1; J gene: TRBJ1-6; V gene: TRBV2; CDR3 DNA: TGTGCCAGCAGGGCGACAGGGAGAAATTCACCCCTCCACTTT; CDR3 protein: CASRATGRNSPLHF
clone size: .; D gene: .; J gene: TRBJ2-5; V gene: TRBV24-1; CDR3 DNA: TGTGCCACCAGTGATCCGTCAGGGGCGGGGGCAGAGACCCAGTACTTC; CDR3 protein: CATSDPSGAGAETQYF
clone size: few; D gene: .; J gene: TRBJ2-2; V gene: TRBV6-1; CDR3 DNA: TGTGCCAGCGCCCGCGATTGGGAGCTGTTTTTT; CDR3 protein: CASARDWELFF
clone size: .; D gene: TRBD2; J gene: TRBJ2-1; V gene: TRBV12-3/TRBV12-4; CDR3 DNA: TGTGCCAGCAACCTTAGCGGGGGGGGGAATGAGCAGTTCTTC; CDR3 protein: CASNLSGGGNEQFF
clone size: .; D gene: TRBD2; J gene: TRBJ2-2; V gene: TRBV4-1; CDR3 DNA: TGCGCCAGCAGCCAAGTACGGGAGGCGGGCACCGGGGAGCTGTTTTTT; CDR3 protein: CASSQVREAGTGELFF
clone size: .; D gene: .; J gene: TRBJ1-5; V gene: TRBV15; CDR3 DNA: TGTGCCGCCAGTGGGTTAGCGCAGGTAGGATATCAGCCCCAGCATTTT; CDR3 protein: CAASGLAQVGYQPQHF
clone size: many; D gene: .; J gene: TRBJ2-7; V gene: TRBV10-3; CDR3 DNA: TGTGCCATCAGTCTAGGGGGCTACGAGCAGTACTTC; CDR3 protein: CAISLGGYEQYF
clone size: .; D gene: .; J gene: TRBJ2-2; V gene: TRBV24-1; CDR3 DNA: TGTGCCACCAGGGACGAAAGGACCGGGGAGCTGTTTTTT; CDR3 protein: CATRDERTGELFF
clone size: few; D gene: .; J gene: TRBJ2-1; V gene: TRBV20-1; CDR3 DNA: TGCAGTGCTTGGAGCTCCTACAATGAGCAGTTCTTC; CDR3 protein: CSAWSSYNEQFF
clone size: .; D gene: TRBD1; J gene: TRBJ2-1; V gene: TRBV15; CDR3 DNA: TGTGCCACCAGCAGAGAAGGGACAGCGGACAATGAGCAGTTCTTC; CDR3 protein: CATSREGTADNEQFF
clone size: .; D gene: TRBD2; J gene: TRBJ2-1; V gene: TRBV19; CDR3 DNA: TGTGCCAGTAGTATATTACCGGGACTAGCGGGAGGCTATGAGCAGTTCTTC; CDR3 protein: CASSILPGLAGGYEQFF
clone size: many; D gene: .; J gene: TRBJ2-5; V gene: TRBV7-9; CDR3 DNA: TGTGCCAGCAGTATCATTCCGGGGGAGACCCAGTACTTC; CDR3 protein: CASSIIPGETQYF
clone size: few; D gene: TRBD1; J gene: TRBJ2-7; V gene: TRBV27; CDR3 DNA: TGTGCCAGCAGTCCCGGGACAGGGTATTCCTACGAGCAGTACTTC; CDR3 protein: CASSPGTGYSYEQYF